This T cell receptor (beta chain) was identified in a study of glioma-infiltrating T cells after dendritic cell vaccination. With respect to this clone: Antigen unknown.

V lost 3 bases to trimming and J lost 5 bases; unmatched junction nucleotides: 6. The CDR3 runs to 16 residues. Looked up from germline, CDR1 is SEHNR and CDR2 is FQNEAQ (reference sequence). TCRdb's table, derived via immunoSEQ multiplex PCR, lists solely in-frame clones and lacks some. The top ten clones hold roughly 12% of a sample with under 130,000 clones, more than 80% of them seen once. Study-wide findings and caveats: The cohort had few patients with full blood and tumor sets.

The sequence derives from a human donor with glioblastoma. The genes are TRBV7-9 and TRBJ2-5; 13 positions agree with TRBD2. The starting material was blood, obtained before dendritic cell vaccination. For the CDR3, the DNA is TGTGCCAGCAGCTTTACTAGCGGGGGGGTCCTGGAGACCCAGTACTTC. It translates to CASSFTSGGVLETQYF.